Sequencing of this T cell receptor beta chain was carried out in a study of cytomegalovirus exposure and HLA in healthy donors. Between the trimmed V and J ends, which lost 6 bases and 1 base, there was a span of 6 bases. The CDR3 has 12 residues. In germline, CDR1 is MDHEN, CDR2 SYDVKM. Donors counted as nominally healthy when sampled, yet unrecorded immune exposures were likely. The PCR was carried out with 60 Vbeta primers and 13 Jbeta primers. The data were produced by immunoSEQ multiplex PCR, yet TCRdb's version contains in-frame clones alone and is incomplete. This sample yields more than 110,000 clones, of which 70% to 80% are seen a single time; about 4.7% belongs to the top ten.

The chain combines TRBV28 with TRBJ1-1; no firm D call. The TCR sequence derives from a male donor in good health and CMV-seronegative. The sample comprised PBMCs. The CDR3 nucleotides are TGTGCCAGCAGGGTCGGGAACACTGAAGCTTTCTTT. Amino acid sequence: CASRVGNTEAFF.